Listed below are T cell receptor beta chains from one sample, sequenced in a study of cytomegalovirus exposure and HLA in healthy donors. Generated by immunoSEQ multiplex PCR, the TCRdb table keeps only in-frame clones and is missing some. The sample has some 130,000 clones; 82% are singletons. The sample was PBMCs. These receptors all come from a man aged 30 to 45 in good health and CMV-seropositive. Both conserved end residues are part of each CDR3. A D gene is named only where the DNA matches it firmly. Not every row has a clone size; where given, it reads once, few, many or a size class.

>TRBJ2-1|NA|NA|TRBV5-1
CASSLIPGVDNEQFF
TGCGCCAGCAGCCTTATCCCTGGAGTAGACAATGAGCAGTTCTTC
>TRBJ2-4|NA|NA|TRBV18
CASSPPSSGGAKNIQYF
TGTGCCAGCTCACCACCGAGTTCAGGGGGGGCCAAAAACATTCAGTACTTC
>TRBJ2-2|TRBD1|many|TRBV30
CAWSLTGAGELFF
TGTGCCTGGAGTCTGACAGGGGCCGGGGAGCTGTTTTTT
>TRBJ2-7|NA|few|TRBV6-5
CASRWGRDTEQYF
TGTGCCAGCAGATGGGGGCGAGATACCGAGCAGTACTTC
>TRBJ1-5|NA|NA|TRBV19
CASRDSLGQPQHF
TGTGCCAGTAGGGACAGCCTGGGACAGCCCCAGCATTTT
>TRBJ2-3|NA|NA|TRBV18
CASSPLGGPDTQYF
TGTGCCAGCTCACCACTCGGGGGGCCCGATACGCAGTATTTT
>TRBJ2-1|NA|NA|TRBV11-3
CASSLTRYNEQFF
TGTGCCAGCAGCCTTACTAGATACAATGAGCAGTTCTTC
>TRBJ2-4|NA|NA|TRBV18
CASSPSGLAKNIQYF
TGTGCCAGCTCACCGAGCGGCTTAGCCAAAAACATTCAGTACTTC
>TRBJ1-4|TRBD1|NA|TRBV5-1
CASSLWETGTNEKLFF
TGCGCCAGCAGCTTGTGGGAGACAGGGACTAATGAAAAACTGTTTTTT
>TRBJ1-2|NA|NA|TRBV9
CASKVTQGSKGYTF
TGTGCCAGCAAAGTCACTCAGGGATCAAAGGGCTACACCTTC
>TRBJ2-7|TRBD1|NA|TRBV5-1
CASSWDGQGSSYEQYF
TGCGCCAGCAGCTGGGACGGACAGGGGAGCTCCTACGAGCAGTACTTC
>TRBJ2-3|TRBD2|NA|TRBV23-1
CASRGDYYTDTQYF
TGCGCCAGCAGGGGGGACTACTACACAGATACGCAGTATTTT
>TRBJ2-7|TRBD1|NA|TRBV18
CASSPFQGAYEQYF
TGTGCCAGCTCACCATTTCAGGGGGCGTACGAGCAGTACTTC
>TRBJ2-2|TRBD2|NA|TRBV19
CASSFSGGYTGELFF
TGTGCCAGTAGTTTTAGCGGGGGGTATACCGGGGAGCTGTTTTTT
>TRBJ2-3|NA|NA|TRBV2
CASRQGGTDTQYF
TGTGCCAGCAGACAGGGTGGCACAGATACGCAGTATTTT
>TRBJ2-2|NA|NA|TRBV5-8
CASSPLRTANTGELFF
TGTGCCAGCAGCCCTTTGAGGACAGCAAACACCGGGGAGCTGTTTTTT
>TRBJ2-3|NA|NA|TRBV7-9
CASSLGQVGPGGPDTQYF
TGTGCCAGCAGCTTAGGGCAGGTCGGGCCAGGCGGGCCAGATACGCAGTATTTT
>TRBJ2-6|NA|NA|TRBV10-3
CAISVGGGDSGANVLTF
TGTGCCATCAGTGTGGGGGGAGGTGACTCTGGGGCCAACGTCCTGACTTTC
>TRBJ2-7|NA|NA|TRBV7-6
CASSKMAAAEQYF
TGTGCCAGCAGCAAAATGGCGGCAGCCGAGCAGTACTTC
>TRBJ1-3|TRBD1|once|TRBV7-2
CASSLAGTGGGGNTIYF
TGTGCCAGCAGCTTAGCAGGGACAGGGGGAGGGGGAAACACCATATATTTT
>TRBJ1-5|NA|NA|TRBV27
CASSSEAYSNQPQHF
TGTGCCAGCAGTTCAGAGGCGTATAGCAATCAGCCCCAGCATTTT
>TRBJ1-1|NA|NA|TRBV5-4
CASSPTPTANTEAFF
TGTGCCAGCAGCCCCACGCCGACAGCGAACACTGAAGCTTTCTTT
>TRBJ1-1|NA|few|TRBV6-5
CASRWGGNTEAFF
TGTGCCAGCAGATGGGGGGGGAACACTGAAGCTTTCTTT
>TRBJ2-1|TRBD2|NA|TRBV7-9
CASSPASGGGNEQFF
TGTGCCAGCAGCCCTGCTAGCGGGGGGGGAAATGAGCAGTTCTTC
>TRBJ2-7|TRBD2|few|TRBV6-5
CASRPIAGGNEQYF
TGTGCCAGCAGACCCATAGCGGGGGGGAACGAGCAGTACTTC
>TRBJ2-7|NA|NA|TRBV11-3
CASSYGPGYEQYF
TGTGCCAGCAGCTACGGCCCGGGGTACGAGCAGTACTTC
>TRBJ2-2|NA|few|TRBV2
CASSRAGTNTGELFF
TGTGCCAGCAGTCGGGCAGGGACAAACACCGGGGAGCTGTTTTTT
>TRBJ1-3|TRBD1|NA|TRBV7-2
CASSPDRVGNTIYF
TGTGCCAGCAGCCCGGACAGGGTCGGAAACACCATATATTTT
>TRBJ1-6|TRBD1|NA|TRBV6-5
CASSYEEQGKTPLHF
TGTGCCAGCAGTTACGAGGAACAGGGGAAAACACCCCTCCACTTT
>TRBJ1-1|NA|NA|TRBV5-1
CASSLGTGSTEAFF
TGCGCCAGCAGCTTAGGTACAGGGTCCACTGAAGCTTTCTTT
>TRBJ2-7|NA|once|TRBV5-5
CASSFGLSYEQYF
TGTGCCAGCAGTTTTGGGCTATCTTACGAGCAGTACTTC
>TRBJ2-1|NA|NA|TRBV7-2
CASREGGGGYNEQFF
TGTGCCAGTAGAGAGGGGGGGGGCGGTTACAATGAGCAGTTCTTC
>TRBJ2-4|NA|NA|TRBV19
CASSTGRVNIQYF
TGTGCCAGTAGTACAGGCAGGGTTAACATTCAGTACTTC
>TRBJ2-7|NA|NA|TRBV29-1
CSALRGDSYEQYF
TGCAGCGCACTACGCGGGGATTCCTACGAGCAGTACTTC
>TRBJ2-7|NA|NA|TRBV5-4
CASSSSLTGASYEQYF
TGTGCCAGCAGCTCTTCGCTGACGGGAGCCTCCTACGAGCAGTACTTC
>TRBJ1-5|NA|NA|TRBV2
CASSEQGGAPQPQHF
TGTGCCAGCAGTGAACAGGGAGGCGCCCCTCAGCCCCAGCATTTT
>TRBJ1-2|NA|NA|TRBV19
CASSMRQVYGYTF
TGTGCCAGTAGTATGAGACAGGTCTATGGCTACACCTTC
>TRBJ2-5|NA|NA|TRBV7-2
CASSLGSTSRETQYF
TGTGCCAGCAGCTTAGGTTCCACTAGCAGGGAGACCCAGTACTTC
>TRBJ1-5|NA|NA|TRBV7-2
CASSLDRSFNQPQHF
TGTGCCAGCAGCTTAGACAGAAGCTTCAATCAGCCCCAGCATTTT
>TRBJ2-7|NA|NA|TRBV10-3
CAISDLYEQYF
TGTGCCATCAGTGACCTCTACGAGCAGTACTTC
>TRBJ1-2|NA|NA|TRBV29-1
CSVRGAHGYTF
TGCAGCGTTCGGGGGGCCCATGGCTACACCTTC
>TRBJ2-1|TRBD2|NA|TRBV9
CASSSRDYTYNEQFF
TGTGCCAGCAGCTCCCGGGACTATACTTACAATGAGCAGTTCTTC
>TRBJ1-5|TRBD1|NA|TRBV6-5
CASRGTGYSNQPQHF
TGTGCCAGCAGGGGGACAGGGTATAGCAATCAGCCCCAGCATTTT
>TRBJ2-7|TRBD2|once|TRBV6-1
CASRTSGGGSYEQYF
TGTGCCAGCAGGACTAGCGGGGGGGGTTCCTACGAGCAGTACTTC
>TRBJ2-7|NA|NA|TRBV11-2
CASSPGKYEQYF
TGTGCCAGCAGCCCAGGGAAATACGAGCAGTACTTC